Included here is one TCR beta chain sequence, with context. The antigen this receptor binds is unknown. The record has no base qualities; no much larger clone is one base away. Relative to germline, V is 2 bases shorter and J is 4 bases shorter, with 6 bases between their ends. Via the germline V gene (reference sequence), CDR1 is DFQATT and CDR2 SNEGSKA. The CDR3 runs 11 residues from the cysteine to the phenylalanine. CDR3 DNA only is kept here, 33 bases in frame from base 1. All of the isolated RNA was reverse transcribed with the High Capacity cDNA Reverse Transcription Kit, so expressed TCRB transcripts were sequenced. Naive, central memory and regulatory T cell samples underwent deep immunoSEQ sequencing, averaging approximately 3.5 million total reads per sample. Sorted cells were lysed in RLT buffer, and RNA was extracted using DNase-treated RNeasy Micro or Mini kits according to cell number. To prevent cross-contamination, every cell subset was processed on its own, while patient and healthy donor samples were processed together. TCRB sequences were amplified from cDNA with the immunoSEQ multiplex PCR, producing 87-bp fragments spanning the CDR3 region. Sequencing of the amplicons was done on the Illumina HiSeq platform. In the source study's methods: PCR bias was corrected computationally using synthetic template baselines, and reads within Hamming distance 2 were collapsed, with unmergeable singletons discarded. By aligning reads against IMGT, V, D and J genes, CDR3 length, and insertions or deletions at six rearrangement sites were assigned. Within each subset, clonotype counts were normalized to the number of sorted cells before true diversity and Gini coefficients were calculated with the tcR R package. The overlap coefficient, calculated on TCRB nucleotide sequences, was used to quantify repertoire sharing. The table was pulled from immuneACCESS by TCRdb, which kept in-frame rearrangements only. Such tables lose some clones; where checked, under half of the loss comes from unresolved V genes, and the rest has no known cause. That table is the source of V, J and clone size, and D and trimming were worked out from the DNA. In this sample the table shows 150,000 or so clones, 8.5% to 14% of which occur a single time. Around 2% of the sample goes to the ten largest clones.

Each donor gave one peripheral blood draw, averaging approximately 110 mL, which was collected into heparinised tubes. Naive, central memory, regulatory and stem cell-like memory CD4+ T cells were sorted on a BD FACSAria II using a panel including CD45RO, CCR7, CD25, CD127, CD95 and CD27. A purity above 98% was achieved for all sorted populations. PBMCs were isolated immediately by Lymphoprep density gradient centrifugation and stained directly without culture. So that batch effects would be minimized, each experiment stained and sorted samples in pairs, pairing one healthy donor with one patient. This specimen comes from a study of beta chain features in type 1 diabetes listed by TCRdb under 2018. About the investigation overall: Mean age, gender distribution, total cell number and subset yield did not differ between patients and healthy donors. A total of roughly 99,000,000 sorted cells were examined across all samples, and the number of cells per subset was strongly correlated with RNA yield. Naive and central memory subsets were obtained from all 28 donors, but regulatory and stem cell-like memory subsets were isolated from only 8 patients and about 8 healthy donors. In the study, recently diagnosed type 1 diabetes patients and matched healthy donors were compared on the TCRB repertoires of their sorted circulating CD4+ T cell subsets. Broad study findings and their caveats: Because cDNA was sequenced instead of genomic DNA, activated cells with high expression could be over-represented, although the groups did not differ in activation or CD3 levels. HLA sub-analyses involved small numbers of individuals, so any influence of HLA type on TCRB rearrangement remained unresolved. In all four CD4+ subsets, TCRB CDR3 length was moderately but significantly shorter in type 1 diabetes patients. At VDJ recombination sites, patients with type 1 diabetes made fewer insertions and deleted more nucleotides, a pattern implying thymic rearrangement abnormalities. PCR might favor shorter templates, but patient and control samples were amplified and corrected together, so any skew would affect both groups equally. Naive, central memory and regulatory TCRB repertoires appeared to be more alike among patients than among healthy donors.

The sequencing sample was made of central memory CD4+ T cells from blood. The V and J segments used are TRBV20-1 and TRBJ2-7; the D gene lacks a confident call. The TCR originated in a man younger than 35 in good health. For the CDR3, the sequence is CSARSRYEQYF. The DNA reads as follows: TGCAGTGCTAGATCCAGGTACGAGCAGTACTTC.